The T cell receptor (beta chain) under discussion was sequenced for a study of blood T cell repertoires in COVID-19. Using immunoSEQ multiplex PCR, the repertoire was profiled, and TCRdb retains in-frame clones only, with some absent. Of a few hundred thousand clones in the sample, over 80% were seen once. Germline CDR1 reads SNHLY; CDR2 reads FYNNEI. CDR3 size: 17 residues. V lost 4 bases, J lost 3 bases, and 10 bases stayed unmatched. V gene TRBV2 combines with J gene TRBJ1-5, with TRBD1 matching over 9 bases. This TCR came from a man between 60 and 75 years old who had recovered from COVID-19. The sequenced material came from peripheral blood. The CDR3 DNA reads TGTGCCAGCAGTGCCCTGGTGGGACAGGGCTACAATCAGCCCCAGCATTTT. Translation: CASSALVGQGYNQPQHF.